This T cell receptor beta chain was captured by sequencing in a study of T cell responses to AZD1222 COVID-19 vaccine (dated by TCRdb to the early 2020s). Regarding the study in general: AZD1222 recipients with second doses at about 4 weeks or about 12 weeks were pooled, because spike-specific TCR depth and breadth did not differ between schedules. TCR sequencing covered 230 or so trial participants: some 210 given two doses of AZD1222 and around 26 given two doses of MenACWY control vaccine. Enrollment into the trials was organized by age into subgroups of 18-55, 56-69 and 70-plus years, and those subgroups contained around 150, 28 and 57 TCR-sequenced participants, respectively. Results and caveats for the whole study, not just this receptor: The 56-69-year group was small, and its depth increase did not reach significance, likely because of low power. Conclusions about previously exposed vaccinees were limited because only a handful of AZD1222 recipients were SARS-CoV-2 seropositive at baseline. No day 14 peak-response samples were available, so repertoires were characterized only after the peak T cell response. Reportedly, almost half of the unique spike-specific TCRs recognized epitopes lying outside the regions that are mutated in the B.1.351 and B.1.1.7 variants. CD4 TCRs associated with the vaccine covered the entire spike protein, and the dominant responses were in regions 160-218 and 743-854. Participants were mostly white British and included more females than males, and it was suggested by the authors that clonal diversity may have been underestimated. A significant rise in spike-specific TCR breadth and depth was observed after two AZD1222 doses relative to day 0 and relative to MenACWY recipients.

A word on this clone: The clone's antigen remains unknown. No base qualities exist here, and no much larger clone lies one base off it.

The CDR3 regions of human TCRbeta chains were analyzed by immunosequencing. The study's processing was this. TCRs in the repertoires were matched against a reference library of SARS-CoV-2-specific TCRs that had been generated with the MIRA antigen-specificity platform. Breadth was defined as the fraction of unique TCRs that were SARS-CoV-2-associated, and depth was defined as the fraction of total T cells that were SARS-CoV-2-associated. Using the MIRA data, each spike-specific TCR was mapped to the spike region that the TCR reacts to and placed in a CD4 or CD8 class. Log10-transformed breadth and depth values were compared by one-way ANOVA with Sidak's multiple comparisons tests. Sourced from immuneACCESS, this table was stored by TCRdb with only in-frame sequences that have V and J called. A share of the clones is absent; for the studies checked, an unresolved V gene accounts for under half, and the remainder has no known explanation. D and trimming come from the DNA, and the V and J calls and clone size come from that table. The sample table contains 200,000 or so clones; only one count was recorded for approximately 91% of them. The top ten clones comprise approximately 0.98% of the sample.

Taken with the paper, the label for time point translates to: baseline before first vaccination. The vaccinee samples were drawn from two UK trials, COV001 and COV002, one of which was a single-blind randomized controlled phase 2/3 trial testing AZD1222 (ChAdOx1 nCoV-19) in healthy adults. For TCRbeta chain sequencing, PBMC samples were collected from trial participants at day 0 and at day 28 after the second dose. Including the terminal cysteine and phenylalanine, the CDR3 comprises 13 residues. Just the 39-base CDR3 DNA is kept, in frame starting at base 1. CDR1 and CDR2 are read off the germline V gene as SQVTM and ANQGSEA. From V the trimming removes 6 bases and from J it removes 3 bases, while the gene matches leave 4 bases of the junction unaccounted for.

Sequencing was performed on peripheral blood, taken on day 0 of AZD1222 vaccination. This TCR derives from an adult in good health. This sequence uses TRBV29-1 and TRBJ1-5, with 8 bases matching TRBD1. For the CDR3, the sequence is CSVGTGINQPQHF. The DNA is as follows: TGCAGCGTAGGGACAGGAATCAATCAGCCCCAGCATTTT. The entire variable domain, with the stretches around the CDR3 drawn from the reference TRBV29-1 and TRBJ1-5 proteins, is SAVISQKPSRDICQRGTSLTIQCQVDSQVTMMFWYRQQPGQSLTLIATANQGSEATYESGFVIDKFPISRPNLTFSTLTVSNMSPEDSSIYLCSVGTGINQPQHFGDGTRLSIL.